This T cell receptor (beta chain) was captured by sequencing in a study of T cell responses to AZD1222 COVID-19 vaccine. Clones were sequenced by immunoSEQ multiplex PCR, and TCRdb holds only the in-frame ones, with some missing. The sample comprises some 190,000 clones, around nine tenths of which are singletons, and approximately 7.7% rests with the top ten. This specimen was peripheral blood, taken on day 0 of AZD1222 vaccination. The clonotype originates from an adult in good health.

CDR3 residues: CASSRVATNEKLFF. The CDR3 DNA sequence: TGTGCCAGCAGCCGGGTTGCAACTAATGAAAAACTGTTTTTT. The chain has TRBV2 and TRBJ1-4; D not resolved. The CDR3 consists of 14 residues. Germline V lookup: CDR1 SNHLY, CDR2 FYNNEI. Trimming took off 6 bases at V and 0 bases at J, with 8 bases between the two ends.